This record looks at one TCR beta chain sequence and its context. Trimming left V 1 base short and J 13 bases short, with 8 bases between. The CDR3 sequence is 12 residues long. Germline values: CDR1 MGHDK, CDR2 SYGVNS. Original analysis: How many nucleated cells were present was estimated from reference gene primer amplification. TCRdb's table, derived via immunoSEQ multiplex PCR, lists solely in-frame clones and lacks some. V and J calls and clone size come straight from that table; D and trimming were deduced from the DNA. The profile shows a few hundred thousand clones, about 85% of them singletons. These data originate in a study of blood T cell repertoires in COVID-19. Study-wide context: COVID-19 samples, acute and convalescent, were from the United States, Italy and Spain. T cells, B-cell-depleted T cells, or PBMCs supplied cDNA or gDNA.

This chain links TRBV25-1 with TRBJ1-6; perhaps TRBD1 as D (5 bases). The receptor comes from a man aged 60 to 69 who had recovered from COVID-19. Sequenced input: peripheral blood. For the CDR3, the DNA is TGTGCCAGCAGTGAATGGGGCCTGCCCCTCCACTTT. Translation gives CASSEWGLPLHF.